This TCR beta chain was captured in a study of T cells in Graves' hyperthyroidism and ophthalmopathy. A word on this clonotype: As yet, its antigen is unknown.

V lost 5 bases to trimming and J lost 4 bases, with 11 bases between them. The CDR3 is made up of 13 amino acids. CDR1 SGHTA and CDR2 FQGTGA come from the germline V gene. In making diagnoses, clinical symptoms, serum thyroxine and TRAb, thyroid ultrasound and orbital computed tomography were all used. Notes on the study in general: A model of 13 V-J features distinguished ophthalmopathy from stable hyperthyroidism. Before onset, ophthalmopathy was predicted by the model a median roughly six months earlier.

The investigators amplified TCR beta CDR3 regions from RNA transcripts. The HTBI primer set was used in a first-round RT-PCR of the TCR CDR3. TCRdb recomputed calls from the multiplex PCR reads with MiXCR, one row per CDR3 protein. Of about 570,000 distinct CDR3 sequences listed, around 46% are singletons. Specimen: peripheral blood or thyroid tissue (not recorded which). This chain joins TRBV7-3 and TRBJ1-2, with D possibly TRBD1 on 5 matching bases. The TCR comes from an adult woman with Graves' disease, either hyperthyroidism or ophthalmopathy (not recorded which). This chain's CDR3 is CASSQMRGYGYTF. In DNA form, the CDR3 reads TGTGCCAGCAGCCAAATGAGGGGCTATGGCTACACCTTC.